A selection of T cell receptor beta chains follows, all from one sample in a study of CD8+ T cells in alopecia areata. Clones were read by immunoSEQ multiplex PCR, and TCRdb kept only the in-frame ones, dropping some. The data hold hundreds of thousands of clones, with roughly two thirds observed a single time. The specimen was CD4+ T cells sorted from blood, collected at week 0. Source of these receptors: a human donor with alopecia areata. Each CDR3 is given with its conserved first and last residue. Each record gives: clone size, CDR3 length, D gene, V gene, J gene, CDR3 protein, CDR3 DNA. A D gene is named only where the DNA matches it firmly. Size values are once, few and many counts, or a class for expanded clones, and some rows have none.

abundance: .
len: 13
d_gene: TRBD1
v_gene: TRBV29-1
j_gene: TRBJ2-7
CDR3aa: CSYTGQSSYEQYF
CDR3nt: TGCAGCTACACGGGACAGAGCTCCTACGAGCAGTACTTC

abundance: .
len: 15
d_gene: TRBD1
v_gene: TRBV6-5
j_gene: TRBJ2-7
CDR3aa: CASSSNGQGAREQYF
CDR3nt: TGTGCCAGCAGTTCCAACGGACAGGGCGCGCGGGAGCAGTACTTC

abundance: few
len: 15
d_gene: TRBD2
v_gene: TRBV6-5
j_gene: TRBJ2-7
CDR3aa: CASRTGGGEPYEQYF
CDR3nt: TGTGCCAGCAGAACTGGTGGGGGGGAGCCCTACGAGCAGTACTTC

abundance: .
len: 15
d_gene: .
v_gene: TRBV9
j_gene: TRBJ2-3
CDR3aa: CASSTRTASTDTQYF
CDR3nt: TGTGCCAGCAGCACTAGGACAGCCAGCACAGATACGCAGTATTTT

abundance: .
len: 13
d_gene: .
v_gene: TRBV7-2
j_gene: TRBJ2-5
CDR3aa: CASLGQIQETQYF
CDR3nt: TGTGCCAGTCTCGGACAGATCCAAGAGACCCAGTACTTC

abundance: many
len: 15
d_gene: .
v_gene: TRBV10-3
j_gene: TRBJ2-7
CDR3aa: CAISENPYANNEQYF
CDR3nt: TGTGCCATCAGTGAAAATCCCTACGCGAACAACGAGCAGTACTTC

abundance: .
len: 14
d_gene: .
v_gene: TRBV7-3
j_gene: TRBJ2-2
CDR3aa: CASSLPGVTGELFF
CDR3nt: TGTGCCAGCAGCCTTCCTGGGGTAACCGGGGAGCTGTTTTTT

abundance: .
len: 14
d_gene: .
v_gene: TRBV7-2
j_gene: TRBJ2-7
CDR3aa: CASSRSSASYEQYF
CDR3nt: TGTGCCAGCAGCAGGAGCAGCGCGTCCTACGAGCAGTACTTC

abundance: .
len: 15
d_gene: .
v_gene: TRBV27
j_gene: TRBJ2-7
CDR3aa: CASSLVTPRLARQYF
CDR3nt: TGTGCCAGCAGTTTGGTGACACCAAGGTTGGCGCGTCAGTACTTC

abundance: .
len: 13
d_gene: .
v_gene: TRBV30
j_gene: TRBJ1-1
CDR3aa: CAWERVAHTEAFF
CDR3nt: TGTGCCTGGGAGAGGGTAGCCCACACTGAAGCTTTCTTT

abundance: .
len: 16
d_gene: TRBD2
v_gene: TRBV27
j_gene: TRBJ2-7
CDR3aa: CASSLVPAGAGYEQYF
CDR3nt: TGTGCCAGCAGTTTAGTCCCAGCGGGGGCTGGGTACGAGCAGTACTTC

abundance: .
len: 17
d_gene: .
v_gene: TRBV25-1
j_gene: TRBJ2-3
CDR3aa: CASSPQSGGVSTDTQYF
CDR3nt: TGTGCCAGCAGTCCACAATCGGGGGGCGTTAGCACAGATACGCAGTATTTT

abundance: few
len: 16
d_gene: .
v_gene: TRBV27
j_gene: TRBJ1-5
CDR3aa: CASSLKTGQSNQPQHF
CDR3nt: TGTGCCAGCAGTTTAAAAACAGGACAGAGCAATCAGCCCCAGCATTTT

abundance: .
len: 13
d_gene: .
v_gene: TRBV5-1
j_gene: TRBJ2-7
CDR3aa: CASRSTGSYEQYF
CDR3nt: TGCGCCAGCAGGTCCACAGGCTCCTACGAGCAGTACTTC

abundance: few
len: 15
d_gene: .
v_gene: TRBV6-5
j_gene: TRBJ1-2
CDR3aa: CASSYAGRRPGGYTF
CDR3nt: TGTGCCAGCAGTTACGCAGGACGCAGGCCGGGTGGCTACACCTTC

abundance: few
len: 11
d_gene: .
v_gene: TRBV30
j_gene: TRBJ1-3
CDR3aa: CACPSGNTIYF
CDR3nt: TGTGCCTGTCCTTCTGGAAACACCATATATTTT

abundance: few
len: 17
d_gene: TRBD2
v_gene: TRBV4-3
j_gene: TRBJ2-3
CDR3aa: CASTRGEHSTSTDTQYF
CDR3nt: TGCGCCAGCACCCGGGGGGAGCACTCGACTAGCACAGATACGCAGTATTTT

abundance: few
len: 14
d_gene: .
v_gene: TRBV29-1
j_gene: TRBJ1-4
CDR3aa: CSVELAVQQEKLFF
CDR3nt: TGCAGCGTTGAGTTGGCAGTGCAGCAAGAAAAACTGTTTTTT

abundance: .
len: 11
d_gene: .
v_gene: TRBV5-1
j_gene: TRBJ2-2
CDR3aa: CASSAPGELFF
CDR3nt: TGCGCCAGCAGCGCGCCCGGGGAGCTGTTTTTT

abundance: .
len: 15
d_gene: .
v_gene: TRBV7-2
j_gene: TRBJ1-1
CDR3aa: CASSRSGTLDTEAFF
CDR3nt: TGTGCCAGCAGCCGCTCCGGGACACTCGACACTGAAGCTTTCTTT

abundance: .
len: 14
d_gene: TRBD1
v_gene: TRBV7-9
j_gene: TRBJ2-7
CDR3aa: CASSFGQAYYEQYF
CDR3nt: TGTGCCAGCAGCTTCGGACAGGCCTACTACGAGCAGTACTTC

abundance: few
len: 10
d_gene: .
v_gene: TRBV25-1
j_gene: TRBJ2-7
CDR3aa: CASSRDEQYF
CDR3nt: TGTGCCAGCTCCCGGGACGAGCAGTACTTC

abundance: .
len: 14
d_gene: .
v_gene: TRBV6-6
j_gene: TRBJ1-3
CDR3aa: CASREGGSGNTIYF
CDR3nt: TGTGCCAGCAGGGAGGGGGGCTCTGGAAACACCATATATTTT

abundance: .
len: 18
d_gene: TRBD1
v_gene: TRBV10-3
j_gene: TRBJ1-3
CDR3aa: CAISLLSTGSVNGNTIYF
CDR3nt: TGTGCCATCAGCCTCCTGTCGACAGGGTCGGTTAACGGAAACACCATATATTTT

abundance: .
len: 12
d_gene: .
v_gene: TRBV27
j_gene: TRBJ1-6
CDR3aa: CASSTGNSPLHF
CDR3nt: TGTGCCAGCAGTACGGGGAATTCACCCCTCCACTTT

abundance: .
len: 14
d_gene: .
v_gene: TRBV7-9
j_gene: TRBJ2-3
CDR3aa: CASSSGTYGDTQYF
CDR3nt: TGTGCCAGCAGCTCCGGGACTTACGGGGATACGCAGTATTTT

abundance: .
len: 15
d_gene: .
v_gene: TRBV5-1
j_gene: TRBJ2-5
CDR3aa: CASSLILQNQETQYF
CDR3nt: TGCGCCAGCAGCTTGATACTCCAGAACCAAGAGACCCAGTACTTC

abundance: .
len: 13
d_gene: TRBD1
v_gene: TRBV5-1
j_gene: TRBJ2-1
CDR3aa: CASRLDRYNEQFF
CDR3nt: TGCGCCAGCAGGTTGGACAGGTACAATGAGCAGTTCTTC

abundance: .
len: 11
d_gene: .
v_gene: TRBV20-1
j_gene: TRBJ2-3
CDR3aa: CSVMTADTQYF
CDR3nt: TGCAGTGTTATGACGGCAGATACGCAGTATTTT

abundance: .
len: 13
d_gene: .
v_gene: TRBV7-9
j_gene: TRBJ2-7
CDR3aa: CASSLTRGYEQYF
CDR3nt: TGTGCCAGCAGCTTAACGCGCGGCTACGAGCAGTACTTC

abundance: .
len: 11
d_gene: .
v_gene: TRBV23-1
j_gene: TRBJ2-7
CDR3aa: CASSQSRRWGF
CDR3nt: TGCGCCAGCAGTCAATCACGGCGATGGGGGTTC

abundance: few
len: 12
d_gene: .
v_gene: TRBV18
j_gene: TRBJ2-1
CDR3aa: CASSPTGNEQFF
CDR3nt: TGTGCCAGCTCACCAACAGGGAATGAGCAGTTCTTC

abundance: few
len: 15
d_gene: TRBD1
v_gene: TRBV25-1
j_gene: TRBJ1-5
CDR3aa: CASSDGRGLYQPQHF
CDR3nt: TGTGCCAGCAGTGACGGCAGGGGGTTGTATCAGCCCCAGCATTTT

abundance: .
len: 12
d_gene: TRBD2
v_gene: TRBV29-1
j_gene: TRBJ2-7
CDR3aa: CSAFGRSYEQYF
CDR3nt: TGCAGCGCCTTCGGGAGGTCCTACGAGCAGTACTTC

abundance: .
len: 17
d_gene: .
v_gene: TRBV21-1
j_gene: TRBJ2-3
CDR3aa: CASSPRLTGQGTDTQYF
CDR3nt: TGTGCCAGCAGCCCCCGGTTGACAGGGCAGGGCACAGATACGCAGTATTTT

abundance: .
len: 11
d_gene: .
v_gene: TRBV30
j_gene: TRBJ2-3
CDR3aa: CAWSSGDTQYF
CDR3nt: TGTGCCTGGAGTAGCGGGGATACGCAGTATTTT

abundance: .
len: 13
d_gene: .
v_gene: TRBV30
j_gene: TRBJ2-7
CDR3aa: CAWSGQGKNEQYF
CDR3nt: TGTGCCTGGAGTGGTCAGGGTAAGAACGAGCAGTACTTC

abundance: .
len: 14
d_gene: .
v_gene: TRBV5-6
j_gene: TRBJ1-1
CDR3aa: CASSWTESNPEAFF
CDR3nt: TGTGCCAGCAGCTGGACAGAATCCAACCCTGAAGCTTTCTTT

abundance: .
len: 13
d_gene: .
v_gene: TRBV30
j_gene: TRBJ2-5
CDR3aa: CAWSAGLQETQYF
CDR3nt: TGTGCCTGGAGTGCAGGGTTGCAAGAGACCCAGTACTTC

abundance: .
len: 14
d_gene: TRBD1
v_gene: TRBV30
j_gene: TRBJ2-3
CDR3aa: CAWRSTGLMDTQYF
CDR3nt: TGTGCCTGGAGGTCGACAGGGTTGATGGATACGCAGTATTTT

abundance: .
len: 14
d_gene: .
v_gene: TRBV28
j_gene: TRBJ1-5
CDR3aa: CASSLQGGNQPQHF
CDR3nt: TGTGCCAGCAGTTTACAGGGTGGCAATCAGCCCCAGCATTTT

abundance: few
len: 13
d_gene: .
v_gene: TRBV10-3
j_gene: TRBJ2-6
CDR3aa: CAISDAGANVLTF
CDR3nt: TGTGCCATCAGTGACGCTGGGGCCAACGTCCTGACTTTC

abundance: .
len: 13
d_gene: .
v_gene: TRBV19
j_gene: TRBJ2-7
CDR3aa: CASSISTGYEQYF
CDR3nt: TGTGCCAGTAGTATTAGTACAGGCTACGAGCAGTACTTC

abundance: .
len: 13
d_gene: .
v_gene: TRBV30
j_gene: TRBJ1-2
CDR3aa: CAWRPAPVYGYTF
CDR3nt: TGTGCCTGGAGGCCCGCCCCCGTATATGGCTACACCTTC

abundance: .
len: 13
d_gene: .
v_gene: TRBV7-9
j_gene: TRBJ1-2
CDR3aa: CASSLEGIYGYTF
CDR3nt: TGTGCCAGCAGCTTAGAAGGGATCTATGGCTACACCTTC

abundance: few
len: 16
d_gene: TRBD2
v_gene: TRBV25-1
j_gene: TRBJ2-2
CDR3aa: CASSGLAGGSTGELFF
CDR3nt: TGTGCCAGCAGTGGACTAGCGGGGGGAAGTACCGGGGAGCTGTTTTTT

abundance: .
len: 13
d_gene: TRBD1
v_gene: TRBV7-8
j_gene: TRBJ2-5
CDR3aa: CASSPGQASAQYF
CDR3nt: TGTGCCAGCAGCCCCGGACAGGCTAGTGCCCAGTACTTC

abundance: .
len: 12
d_gene: .
v_gene: TRBV29-1
j_gene: TRBJ1-1
CDR3aa: CSVEGTQAEAFF
CDR3nt: TGCAGCGTTGAAGGGACGCAGGCTGAAGCTTTCTTT

abundance: .
len: 13
d_gene: .
v_gene: TRBV30
j_gene: TRBJ2-2
CDR3aa: CAWSASFTGELFF
CDR3nt: TGTGCCTGGAGTGCTTCTTTCACCGGGGAGCTGTTTTTT

abundance: .
len: 16
d_gene: .
v_gene: TRBV11-2
j_gene: TRBJ2-2
CDR3aa: CASSSRVGSNTGELFF
CDR3nt: TGTGCCAGCAGTTCCCGAGTAGGGAGCAACACCGGGGAGCTGTTTTTT

abundance: .
len: 15
d_gene: .
v_gene: TRBV19
j_gene: TRBJ1-1
CDR3aa: CASSPLARANTEAFF
CDR3nt: TGTGCCAGTAGTCCACTAGCACGGGCGAACACTGAAGCTTTCTTT

abundance: .
len: 15
d_gene: .
v_gene: TRBV15
j_gene: TRBJ2-5
CDR3aa: CATSRDRRREETQYF
CDR3nt: TGTGCCACCAGCAGAGACCGCCGGCGGGAAGAGACCCAGTACTTC